This is a list of T cell receptor beta chains from one sample in a study of beta chain features in type 1 diabetes. The protocol was immunoSEQ multiplex PCR, while the TCRdb copy is restricted to in-frame clones and leaves out a portion. The table has around 110,000 clones, roughly 15% seen once. What was sequenced was central memory CD4+ T cells from blood. Receptors were obtained from a man aged 25 to 40 with type 1 diabetes. Each CDR3 is given with its conserved first and last residue. Fields, in order: V gene, clone size, J gene, D gene, CDR3 DNA, CDR3 protein. A D gene is named only where the DNA matches it firmly. Not every row has a clone size; where given, it reads once, few, many or a size class.

TRBV7-2	few	TRBJ1-1	NA	TGTGCCAGCAGCTTCTCCAGGGACGGGAAAGCTTTCTTT	CASSFSRDGKAFF
TRBV7-9	NA	TRBJ2-5	NA	TGTGCCAGCAGCTTAGGGGTACAAGAGACCCAGTACTTC	CASSLGVQETQYF
TRBV6-5	many	TRBJ2-1	NA	TGTGCCAGCCTCGGCGGGACAACCTACAATGAGCAGTTCTTC	CASLGGTTYNEQFF
TRBV4-3	few	TRBJ1-5	NA	TGCGCCAGCAGCCAAGCCCTTATCCGGGGTGTCAATCAGCCCCAGCATTTT	CASSQALIRGVNQPQHF
TRBV5-1	once	TRBJ1-6	NA	TGCGCCAGCAGCCCGGAAGCAGGGAATTCACCCCTCCACTTT	CASSPEAGNSPLHF
TRBV20-1	NA	TRBJ2-3	NA	TGCAGCACAGATACGCAGTATTTT	CSTDTQYF
TRBV27	few	TRBJ2-7	NA	TGTGCCAGCCGGAGTGTAAACTCCTACGAGCAGTACTTC	CASRSVNSYEQYF
TRBV7-2	many	TRBJ2-6	NA	TGTGCCAGCAGCTTTTCCAGGGCCGGGGCCAACGTCCTGACTTTC	CASSFSRAGANVLTF
TRBV7-2	once	TRBJ2-7	TRBD1	TGTGCCAGCAGCCTGTACAGGGGAAGTCAGTACGAGCAGTACTTC	CASSLYRGSQYEQYF
TRBV7-3	NA	TRBJ1-2	NA	TGTGCCAGCAGCCCGGGGACACCGGCTTTAGATGGCTACACCTTC	CASSPGTPALDGYTF
TRBV29-1	few	TRBJ2-7	NA	TGCAGCGTTATCAGGCAGGGTGACGAGCAGTACTTC	CSVIRQGDEQYF
TRBV7-8	few	TRBJ2-7	TRBD2	TGTGGGGTGAGCGGGACCACCTTATACGAGCAGTACTTC	CGVSGTTLYEQYF
TRBV19	NA	TRBJ1-1	NA	TGTGCCAGTAGTATAGGACAGGTTGGCACTGAAGCTTTCTTT	CASSIGQVGTEAFF
TRBV10-3	NA	TRBJ2-3	NA	TGTGCCATCAGTGACCCGGACAGCTCTAGCACAGATACGCAGTATTTT	CAISDPDSSSTDTQYF
TRBV7-9	few	TRBJ2-2	NA	TGTGCCAGCAGCTTAGGGACAGTAAACACCGGGGAGCTGTTTTTT	CASSLGTVNTGELFF
TRBV7-2	few	TRBJ2-3	NA	TGTGCCAGCAGCTCGGTAGCGTTGGGCACAGATACGCAGTATTTT	CASSSVALGTDTQYF
TRBV9	NA	TRBJ2-1	NA	TGTGCCAGCAGCGTAAATCCCGGCGGGAATGAGCAGTTCTTC	CASSVNPGGNEQFF
TRBV5-1	few	TRBJ2-3	NA	TGCGCCAGCAGCTTGACAGATACGCAGTATTTT	CASSLTDTQYF
TRBV7-2	NA	TRBJ2-3	NA	TGTGCCAGCAGCCGTAGCACAGATACGCAGTATTTT	CASSRSTDTQYF
TRBV6-1	many	TRBJ2-7	NA	TGTGCCAGCAGTGAAGACGGCAGAAACCCCTACGAGCAGTACTTC	CASSEDGRNPYEQYF
TRBV7-2	few	TRBJ1-3	TRBD1	TGTGCCAGCAGCCCCTCCCCGACAGGGGGGTTCACCATATATTTT	CASSPSPTGGFTIYF
TRBV10-2	NA	TRBJ2-7	NA	TGCGCCAGCAGTCCCATGACTGGGGCGACCTACGAGCAGTACTTC	CASSPMTGATYEQYF
TRBV4-3	few	TRBJ2-3	NA	TGCGCCAGCAGTTCAACTAGCACAGATACGCAGTATTTT	CASSSTSTDTQYF
TRBV29-1	few	TRBJ2-5	TRBD1	TGCAGCGCCTCAACCGACAGGGCGGGGACCCAGTACTTC	CSASTDRAGTQYF
TRBV18	few	TRBJ2-2	NA	TGTGCCAGCTCACCAGAGGTCGGGAACACCGGGGAGCTGTTTTTT	CASSPEVGNTGELFF
TRBV10-3	few	TRBJ2-3	NA	TGTGCCAGCCGGGGAGTGGACACAGATACGCAGTATTTT	CASRGVDTDTQYF
TRBV18	few	TRBJ1-1	TRBD1	TGTGCCAGCTCAACCCGGGACAGGGAGGAGTCTTTCTTT	CASSTRDREESFF